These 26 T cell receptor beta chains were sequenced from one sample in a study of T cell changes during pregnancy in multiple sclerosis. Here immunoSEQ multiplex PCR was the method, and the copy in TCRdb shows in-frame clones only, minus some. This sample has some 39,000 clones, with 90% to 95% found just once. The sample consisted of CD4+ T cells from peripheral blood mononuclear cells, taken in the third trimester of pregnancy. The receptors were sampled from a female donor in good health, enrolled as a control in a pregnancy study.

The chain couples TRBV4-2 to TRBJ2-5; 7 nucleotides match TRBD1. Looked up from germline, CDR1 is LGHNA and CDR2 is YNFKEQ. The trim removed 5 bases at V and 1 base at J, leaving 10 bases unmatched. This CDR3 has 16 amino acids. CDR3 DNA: TGTGCCAGCAGCTCGCTAACGACAGGGCTCCAAGAGACCCAGTACTTC. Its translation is CASSSLTTGLQETQYF.

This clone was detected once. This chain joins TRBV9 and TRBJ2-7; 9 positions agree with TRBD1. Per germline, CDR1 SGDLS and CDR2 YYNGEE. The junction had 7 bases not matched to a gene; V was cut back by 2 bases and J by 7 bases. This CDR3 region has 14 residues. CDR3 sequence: CASSVRDREGEQYF. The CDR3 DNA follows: TGTGCCAGCAGCGTTCGGGACAGGGAAGGAGAGCAGTACTTC.

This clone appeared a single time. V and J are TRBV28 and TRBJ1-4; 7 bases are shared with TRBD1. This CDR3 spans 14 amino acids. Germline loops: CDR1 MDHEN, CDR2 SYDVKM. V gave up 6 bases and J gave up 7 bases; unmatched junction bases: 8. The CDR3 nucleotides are TGTGCCAGCAGGCCCGACAGGGCTGGTGAAAAACTGTTTTTT. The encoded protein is CASRPDRAGEKLFF.

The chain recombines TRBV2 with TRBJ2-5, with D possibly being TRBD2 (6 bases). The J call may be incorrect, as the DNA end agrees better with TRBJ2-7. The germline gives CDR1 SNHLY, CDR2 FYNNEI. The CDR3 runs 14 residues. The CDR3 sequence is CASTRGAGRYEQYF. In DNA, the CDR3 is TGTGCCAGCACCCGAGGGGCGGGAAGATACGAGCAGTACTTC.

The CDR3 DNA reads TGTGCCAGCAGCTTGGGCAGGATAGGGAGTATTGACTATGGCTACACCTTC. Amino acid sequence: CASSLGRIGSIDYGYTF. The J gene is TRBJ1-2, the V gene TRBV5-5; D remains ambiguous. This CDR3 spans 17 amino acids. Germline CDR1 is SGHKS and CDR2 is YYEKEE (reference sequence). V was cut by 0 bases and J by 3 bases, with 18 bases left in between.

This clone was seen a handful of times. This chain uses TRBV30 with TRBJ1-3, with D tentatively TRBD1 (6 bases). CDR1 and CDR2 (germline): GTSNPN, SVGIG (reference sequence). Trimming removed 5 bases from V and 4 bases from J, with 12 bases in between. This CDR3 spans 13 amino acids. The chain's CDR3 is CAWGQTGGNTIYF. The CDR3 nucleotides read TGTGCCTGGGGACAGACGGGGGGAAACACCATATATTTT.

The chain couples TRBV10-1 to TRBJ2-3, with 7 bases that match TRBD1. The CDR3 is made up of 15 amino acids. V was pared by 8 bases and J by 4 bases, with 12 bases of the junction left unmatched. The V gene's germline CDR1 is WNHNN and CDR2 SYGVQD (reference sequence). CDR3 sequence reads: CASSETGNGPDTQYF. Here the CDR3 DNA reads TGCGCCAGCTCTGAGACAGGGAACGGTCCAGATACGCAGTATTTT.

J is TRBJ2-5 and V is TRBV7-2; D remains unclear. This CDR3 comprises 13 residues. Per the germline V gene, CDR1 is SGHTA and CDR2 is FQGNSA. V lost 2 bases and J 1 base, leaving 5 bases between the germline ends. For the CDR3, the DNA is TGTGCCAGCAGCTTACTTCCCCAAGAGACCCAGTACTTC. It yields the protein CASSLLPQETQYF.

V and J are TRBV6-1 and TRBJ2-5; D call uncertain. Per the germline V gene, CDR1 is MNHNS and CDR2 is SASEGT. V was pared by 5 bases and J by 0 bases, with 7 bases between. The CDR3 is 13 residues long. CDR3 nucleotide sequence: TGTGCCAGCAGTCACAGCTACCAAGAGACCCAGTACTTC. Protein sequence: CASSHSYQETQYF.

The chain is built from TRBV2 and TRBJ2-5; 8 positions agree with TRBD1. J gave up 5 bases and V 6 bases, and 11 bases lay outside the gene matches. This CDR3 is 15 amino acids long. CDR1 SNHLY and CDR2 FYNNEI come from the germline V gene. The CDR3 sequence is CASSFGQGNWETQYF. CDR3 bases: TGTGCCAGCAGCTTTGGACAGGGCAACTGGGAGACCCAGTACTTC.

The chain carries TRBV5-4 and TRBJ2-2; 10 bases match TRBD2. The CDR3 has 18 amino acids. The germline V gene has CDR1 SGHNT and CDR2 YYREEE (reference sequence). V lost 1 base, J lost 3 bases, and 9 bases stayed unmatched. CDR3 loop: CASSLRLAGLGDTGELFF. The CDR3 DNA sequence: TGTGCCAGCAGCTTGAGACTAGCGGGCCTCGGGGACACCGGGGAGCTGTTTTTT. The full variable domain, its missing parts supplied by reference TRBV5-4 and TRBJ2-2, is ETGVTQSPTHLIKTRGQQVTLRCSSQSGHNTVSWYQQALGQGPQFIFQYYREEENGRGNFPPRFSGLQFPNYSSELNVNALELDDSALYLCASSLRLAGLGDTGELFFGEGSRLTVL.

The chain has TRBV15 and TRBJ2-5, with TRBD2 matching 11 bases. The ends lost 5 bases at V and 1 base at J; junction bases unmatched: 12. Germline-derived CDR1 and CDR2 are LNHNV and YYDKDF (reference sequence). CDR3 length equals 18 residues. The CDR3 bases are TGTGCCACCAGCGGTAAAAGAGGGACTAGCGGATTCCAAGAGACCCAGTACTTC. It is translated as CATSGKRGTSGFQETQYF.

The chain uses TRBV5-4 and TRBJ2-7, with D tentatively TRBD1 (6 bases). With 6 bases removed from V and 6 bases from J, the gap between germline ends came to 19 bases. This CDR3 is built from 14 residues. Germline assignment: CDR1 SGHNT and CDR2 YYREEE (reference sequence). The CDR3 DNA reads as TGTGCCAGCAACCTAACCCCGGACAGCTTCGAGCAGTACTTC. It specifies CASNLTPDSFEQYF. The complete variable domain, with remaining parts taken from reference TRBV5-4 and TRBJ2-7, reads ETGVTQSPTHLIKTRGQQVTLRCSSQSGHNTVSWYQQALGQGPQFIFQYYREEENGRGNFPPRFSGLQFPNYSSELNVNALELDDSALYLCASNLTPDSFEQYFGPGTRLTVT.

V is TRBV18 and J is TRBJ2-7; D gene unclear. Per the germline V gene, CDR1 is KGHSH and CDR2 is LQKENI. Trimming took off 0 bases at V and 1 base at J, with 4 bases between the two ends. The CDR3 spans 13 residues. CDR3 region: CASSPPSSYEQYF. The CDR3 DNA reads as TGTGCCAGCTCACCACCTAGTTCCTACGAGCAGTACTTC.

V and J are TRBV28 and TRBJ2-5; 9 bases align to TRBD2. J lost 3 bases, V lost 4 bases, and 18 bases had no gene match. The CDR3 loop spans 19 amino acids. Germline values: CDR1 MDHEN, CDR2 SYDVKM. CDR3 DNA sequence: TGTGCCAGCAGTTGGGACCTAGCGGGAACCTTTACAATCAAAGAGACCCAGTACTTC. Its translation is CASSWDLAGTFTIKETQYF.

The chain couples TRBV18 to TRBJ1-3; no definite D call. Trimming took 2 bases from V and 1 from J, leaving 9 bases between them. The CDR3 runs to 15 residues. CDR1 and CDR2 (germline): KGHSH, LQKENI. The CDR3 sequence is CASSPFADSGNTIYF. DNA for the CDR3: TGTGCCAGCTCACCATTCGCGGATTCTGGAAACACCATATATTTT. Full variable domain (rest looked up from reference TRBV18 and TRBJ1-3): NAGVMQNPRHLVRRRGQEARLRCSPMKGHSHVYWYRQLPEEGLKFMVYLQKENIIDESGMPKERFSAEFPKEGPSILRIQQVVRGDSAAYFCASSPFADSGNTIYFGEGSWLTVV.

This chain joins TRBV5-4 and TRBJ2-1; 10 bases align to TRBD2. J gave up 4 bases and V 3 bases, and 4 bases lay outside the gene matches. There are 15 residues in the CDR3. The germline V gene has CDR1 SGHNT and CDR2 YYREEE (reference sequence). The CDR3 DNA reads TGTGCCAGCAGCTATGGGACTAGCGAATACAATGAGCAGTTCTTC. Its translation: CASSYGTSEYNEQFF.

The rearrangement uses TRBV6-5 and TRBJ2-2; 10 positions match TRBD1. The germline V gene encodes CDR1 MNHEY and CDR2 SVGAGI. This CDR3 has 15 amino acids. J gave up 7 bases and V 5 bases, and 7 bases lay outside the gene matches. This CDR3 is CASSAGTGAIGELFF. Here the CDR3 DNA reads TGTGCCAGCAGTGCCGGGACAGGGGCCATCGGGGAGCTGTTTTTT.

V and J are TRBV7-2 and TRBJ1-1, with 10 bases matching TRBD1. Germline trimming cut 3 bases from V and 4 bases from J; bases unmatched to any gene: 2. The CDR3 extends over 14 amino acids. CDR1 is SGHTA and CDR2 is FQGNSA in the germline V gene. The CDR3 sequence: CASSFWTGGTEAFF. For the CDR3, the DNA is TGTGCCAGCAGCTTTTGGACAGGGGGCACTGAAGCTTTCTTT.

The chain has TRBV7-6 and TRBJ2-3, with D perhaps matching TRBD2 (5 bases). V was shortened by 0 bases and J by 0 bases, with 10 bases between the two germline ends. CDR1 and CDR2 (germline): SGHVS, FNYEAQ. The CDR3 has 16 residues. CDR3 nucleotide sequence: TGTGCCAGCAGCTTAGCCCATCGGACTAGCACAGATACGCAGTATTTT. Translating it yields CASSLAHRTSTDTQYF.

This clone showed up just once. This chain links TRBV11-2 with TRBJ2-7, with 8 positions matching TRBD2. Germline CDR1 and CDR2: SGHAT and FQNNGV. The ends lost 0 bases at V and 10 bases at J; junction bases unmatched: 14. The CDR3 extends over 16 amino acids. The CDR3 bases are TGTGCCAGCAGCTTAGATTGGCTAGCGGGCTATCAACCCCAGTACTTC. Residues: CASSLDWLAGYQPQYF.

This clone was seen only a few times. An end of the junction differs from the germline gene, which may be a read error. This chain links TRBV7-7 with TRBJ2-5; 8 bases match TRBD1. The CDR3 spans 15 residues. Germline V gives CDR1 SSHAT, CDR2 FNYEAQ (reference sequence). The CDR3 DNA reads TGTGCTAGCAGCCTTGGACAGGGCCTCCAAGAGACCCAGTACTTC. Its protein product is CASSLGQGLQETQYF.

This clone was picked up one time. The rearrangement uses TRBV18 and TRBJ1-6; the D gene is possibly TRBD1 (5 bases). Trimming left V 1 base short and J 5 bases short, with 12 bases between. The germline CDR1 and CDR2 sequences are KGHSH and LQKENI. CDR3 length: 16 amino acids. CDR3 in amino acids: CASSPQQGGDNSPLHF. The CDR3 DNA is TGTGCCAGCTCACCACAGCAGGGTGGGGATAATTCACCCCTCCACTTT.

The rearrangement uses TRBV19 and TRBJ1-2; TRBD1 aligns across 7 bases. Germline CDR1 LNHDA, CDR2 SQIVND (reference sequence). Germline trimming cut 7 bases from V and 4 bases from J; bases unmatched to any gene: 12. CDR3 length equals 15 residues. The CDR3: CASNPDRQGAYGYTF. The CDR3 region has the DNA TGTGCCAGTAACCCCGATAGACAGGGTGCCTATGGCTACACCTTC.

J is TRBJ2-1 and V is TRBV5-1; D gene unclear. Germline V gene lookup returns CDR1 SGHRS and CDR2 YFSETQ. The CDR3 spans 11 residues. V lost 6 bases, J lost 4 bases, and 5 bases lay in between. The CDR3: CASTGYNEQFF. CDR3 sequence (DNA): TGCGCCAGCACAGGTTACAATGAGCAGTTCTTC.

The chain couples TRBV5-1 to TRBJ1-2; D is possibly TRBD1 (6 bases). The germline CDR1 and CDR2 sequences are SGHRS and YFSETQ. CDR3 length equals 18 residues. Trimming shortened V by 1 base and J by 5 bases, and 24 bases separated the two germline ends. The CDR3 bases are TGCGCCAGCAGCTTGTCGGGGGGGGCACAGTCTATTTTTTATGGCTACACCTTC. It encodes CASSLSGGAQSIFYGYTF.